These 25 T cell receptor beta chains share one sample of origin, sequenced in a study of OX40 agonist ivuxolimab in advanced cancers. Clones were sequenced by immunoSEQ multiplex PCR, and TCRdb holds only the in-frame ones, with some missing. The sample carries roughly 70,000 clones, 85% recorded once. The source material was CD4+ or CD8+ T cells sorted from blood, sampled in a trial of the OX40 agonist ivuxolimab. These receptors all come from an adult with an advanced solid tumor such as melanoma, head and neck, liver or kidney cancer.

The chain recombines TRBV7-9 with TRBJ2-3; D is ambiguous. Germline CDR1 SEHNR, CDR2 FQNEAQ (reference sequence). Trimming cost V 3 bases and J 6 bases, with 10 bases left between them. The CDR3 sequence is 13 residues long. The DNA of the CDR3 is TGTGCCAGCAGCTTGGGTCCCCAGGATACGCAGTATTTT. Protein: CASSLGPQDTQYF.

This clone was seen only once. The V and J genes are TRBV18 and TRBJ2-6, with 7 bases fitting TRBD1. The CDR3 has 15 amino acids. V shed 1 base, J shed 6 bases, and the junction held 3 bases outside the gene matches. Germline assignment: CDR1 KGHSH and CDR2 LQKENI. The CDR3 DNA sequence: TGTGCCAGCTCACCACGGACAGGCCAGGCCAACGTCCTGACTTTC. It is translated as CASSPRTGQANVLTF. Using reference TRBV18 and TRBJ2-6 for the parts outside the CDR3, the full variable domain is NAGVMQNPRHLVRRRGQEARLRCSPMKGHSHVYWYRQLPEEGLKFMVYLQKENIIDESGMPKERFSAEFPKEGPSILRIQQVVRGDSAAYFCASSPRTGQANVLTFGAGSRLTVL.

V is TRBV19 and J is TRBJ2-7; 8 bases line up with TRBD1. V gave up 8 bases and J gave up 2 bases; unmatched junction bases: 5. Germline CDR1 and CDR2: LNHDA and SQIVND (reference sequence). This CDR3 contains 13 residues. The CDR3 nucleotides read TGTGCCAGTTCGGGACAGGCGACCTACGAGCAGTACTTC. This sequence encodes CASSGQATYEQYF.

This clone was counted a few times. The V and J genes are TRBV5-4 and TRBJ1-2; perhaps TRBD1 as D (6 bases). CDR1 and CDR2 (germline): SGHNT, YYREEE (reference sequence). The V end lost 4 bases, the J end lost 1 base, and 14 bases lay between the germline ends. This CDR3 is built from 15 residues. CDR3 sequence (DNA): TGTGCCAGCAGCGCATTCGACAGGAATAACTATGGCTACACCTTC. Protein: CASSAFDRNNYGYTF.

This clone was seen just once. The chain uses TRBV5-1 and TRBJ1-2; D is ambiguous. Germline V CDR1 and CDR2: SGHRS, YFSETQ. The CDR3 covers 14 residues. Trimming cost V 0 bases and J 3 bases, with 9 bases left between them. CDR3 in amino acids: CASSLAGSYYGYTF. The CDR3 region has the DNA TGCGCCAGCAGCTTGGCAGGTTCTTACTATGGCTACACCTTC.

The chain combines TRBV18 with TRBJ2-1; TRBD2 is a possible D gene (5 bases). CDR1 and CDR2 (germline): KGHSH, LQKENI. Trimming took 2 bases from V and 4 from J, leaving 9 bases between them. CDR3 length equals 14 residues. In DNA form, the CDR3 reads TGTGCCAGCTCACCAGGGAGAGGGTACAATGAGCAGTTCTTC. It encodes CASSPGRGYNEQFF.

The chain employs TRBV11-1 and TRBJ2-7, with 8 bases aligning to TRBD1. V shed 2 bases, J shed 5 bases, and the junction held 5 bases outside the gene matches. Per the germline V gene, CDR1 is SGHAT and CDR2 is FQDESV (reference sequence). The CDR3 has 14 residues. The CDR3 is CASSLRQGRDEQYF. DNA of the CDR3: TGTGCCAGCAGCTTAAGACAGGGGCGAGACGAGCAGTACTTC.

The V and J genes are TRBV5-1 and TRBJ2-3, with TRBD1 matching over 11 bases. The ends lost 4 bases at V and 1 base at J; junction bases unmatched: 5. The germline V gene encodes CDR1 SGHRS and CDR2 YFSETQ. This CDR3 has 16 amino acids. The CDR3 sequence is CASSPGTGGRTDTQYF. CDR3 DNA: TGCGCCAGCAGCCCCGGGACAGGGGGTCGCACAGATACGCAGTATTTT. Full variable domain (missing parts from reference TRBV5-1 and TRBJ2-3): KAGVTQTPRYLIKTRGQQVTLSCSPISGHRSVSWYQQTPGQGLQFLFEYFSETQRNKGNFPGRFSGRQFSNSRSEMNVSTLELGDSALYLCASSPGTGGRTDTQYFGPGTRLTVL.

This clone has a single count. This rearrangement joins TRBV14 to TRBJ2-5; 9 bases match TRBD2. Germline CDR1 is SGHDN and CDR2 is FVKESK. This CDR3 spans 17 amino acids. V shed 5 bases, J shed 3 bases, and the junction held 13 bases outside the gene matches. The CDR3 nucleotides are TGTGCCAGCAGCAAATCGCGCCCGAGGACTAGCGAAGAGACCCAGTACTTC. Translating gives CASSKSRPRTSEETQYF.

The J gene is TRBJ2-4, the V gene TRBV5-1; D gene ambiguous. Germline CDR1 reads SGHRS; CDR2 reads YFSETQ. CDR3 length: 13 amino acids. V shed 1 base and J shed 2 bases, with 4 bases lying between them. CDR3 DNA sequence: TGCGCCAGCAGCTTGTTGACCAAAAACATTCAGTACTTC. Translating it yields CASSLLTKNIQYF.

The genes are TRBV6-1 and TRBJ1-2, with no clear D. The CDR3 has 13 amino acids. Germline CDR1 and CDR2: MNHNS and SASEGT. V lost 2 bases and J lost 2, with 6 bases in between. The CDR3, as DNA: TGTGCCAGCAGTGAAAATAGGAACTATGGCTACACCTTC. Translating it yields CASSENRNYGYTF.

This chain joins TRBV10-2 and TRBJ2-1, with TRBD2 matching over 12 bases. The CDR3 totals 15 residues. CDR1 WSHSY and CDR2 SAAADI come from the germline V gene. V gave up 4 bases and J gave up 9 bases; unmatched junction bases: 7. The CDR3 sequence: CASSVTSGRTIEQFF. CDR3 DNA sequence: TGCGCCAGCAGTGTAACTAGCGGGAGGACCATTGAGCAGTTCTTC.

V gene TRBV2 combines with J gene TRBJ2-7, with unresolved D. V lost 6 bases to trimming and J lost 0 bases, with 6 bases between them. This CDR3 spans 12 amino acids. In germline, CDR1 is SNHLY, CDR2 FYNNEI. DNA for the CDR3: TGTGCCAGCAGGGACCGCTCCTACGAGCAGTACTTC. It translates to CASRDRSYEQYF.

The chain has TRBV18 and TRBJ1-4, with a weak D call TRBD1 (5 bases). The CDR3 extends over 15 amino acids. From germline, CDR1 is KGHSH and CDR2 LQKENI. Trimming took 5 bases from V and 7 from J, leaving 17 bases between them. CDR3 bases: TGTGCCAGCTCATCTACAGGAATGATTGCTGAAAAACTGTTTTTT. Its translation is CASSSTGMIAEKLFF.

The chain is built from TRBV5-1 and TRBJ2-2; the match to TRBD1 covers 8 bases. Germline CDR1 is SGHRS and CDR2 is YFSETQ. After removal of 4 bases from V and 4 bases from J, the junction contained 9 bases not matched to a gene. The CDR3 runs to 16 residues. This chain's CDR3 is CASSRGTGASTGELFF. For the CDR3, the DNA is TGCGCCAGCAGCAGGGGGACAGGAGCGTCCACCGGGGAGCTGTTTTTT.

This rearrangement joins TRBV6-1 to TRBJ2-5, with D perhaps TRBD2 (6 bases). The CDR3 is made up of 15 amino acids. Trimming shortened V by 1 base and J by 4 bases, and 13 bases separated the two germline ends. Germline V gene data show CDR1 as MNHNS and CDR2 as SASEGT. In DNA, the CDR3 is TGTGCCAGCAGTGAAGGTAGCGGCGCGGGAGAGACCCAGTACTTC. As protein: CASSEGSGAGETQYF.

The J gene is TRBJ2-5, the V gene TRBV5-5, with 12 bases that match TRBD2. Germline V CDR1 and CDR2: SGHKS, YYEKEE (reference sequence). V shed 4 bases, J shed 4 bases, and the junction held 20 bases outside the gene matches. CDR3 size: 20 residues. CDR3 coding DNA: TGTGCCAGCAGCCGGACATTACCCTCTAGCGGGAGGGCCTGGGGAGAGACCCAGTACTTC. This encodes CASSRTLPSSGRAWGETQYF. Full variable domain (outside the CDR3, taken from reference TRBV5-5 and TRBJ2-5): DAGVTQSPTHLIKTRGQQVTLRCSPISGHKSVSWYQQVLGQGPQFIFQYYEKEERGRGNFPDRFSARQFPNYSSELNVNALLLGDSALYLCASSRTLPSSGRAWGETQYFGPGTRLLVL.

The chain carries TRBV30 and TRBJ2-3; 14 bases align to TRBD2. V gave up 3 bases and J gave up 8 bases; unmatched junction bases: 13. Per the germline V gene, CDR1 is GTSNPN and CDR2 is SVGIG (reference sequence). The CDR3 consists of 17 residues. CDR3 sequence reads: CAWSASRPGLAGATQYF. The DNA for the CDR3 is TGTGCCTGGAGCGCGTCGAGACCGGGACTAGCGGGAGCTACGCAGTATTTT. Together with reference TRBV30 and TRBJ2-3, the CDR3 gives the full variable domain: SQTIHQWPATLVQPVGSPLSLECTVEGTSNPNLYWYRQAAGRGLQLLFYSVGIGQISSEVPQNLSASRPQDRQFILSSKKLLLSDSGFYLCAWSASRPGLAGATQYFGPGTRLTVL.

This clone was seen a few times. The V gene is TRBV18, the J gene TRBJ2-3; 9 nucleotides agree with TRBD2. This CDR3 spans 15 amino acids. Trimming at V came to 1 base and at J to 1 base, leaving 0 bases not matched to a gene. Germline CDR1 KGHSH, CDR2 LQKENI. The CDR3, as DNA: TGTGCCAGCTCACCACTAGCGGGAGGCACAGATACGCAGTATTTT. This translates into CASSPLAGGTDTQYF.

V usage is TRBV6-5 and J usage is TRBJ1-1; D is unresolved. The CDR3 is made up of 13 amino acids. In germline, CDR1 is MNHEY, CDR2 SVGAGI. Trimming removed 6 bases from V and 1 base from J, with 9 bases in between. This chain's CDR3 is CASSMTPNTEAFF. Written as DNA, the CDR3 is TGTGCCAGCAGCATGACACCGAACACTGAAGCTTTCTTT.

This clone has more than one count but fewer than ten. The J gene is TRBJ1-1, the V gene TRBV4-2, with TRBD1 matching over 7 bases. V gave up 0 bases and J gave up 4 bases; unmatched junction bases: 5. The V gene's germline CDR1 is LGHNA and CDR2 YNFKEQ. The CDR3 length is 15 residues. Here the CDR3 DNA reads TGTGCCAGCAGCCAAGATCCCAGGGGGAGCACTGAAGCTTTCTTT. Protein product: CASSQDPRGSTEAFF.

V and J are TRBV18 and TRBJ2-2; D gene ambiguous. The V and J ends lost 1 base and 2 bases respectively, with 11 bases between them. Germline-derived CDR1 and CDR2 are KGHSH and LQKENI. This CDR3 is 16 amino acids long. The CDR3 sequence is CASSPRSADNTGELFF. In nucleotides, the CDR3 is TGTGCCAGCTCACCACGGTCGGCAGACAACACCGGGGAGCTGTTTTTT.

V usage is TRBV5-4 and J usage is TRBJ2-1; the match to TRBD1 covers 9 bases. From germline, CDR1 is SGHNT and CDR2 YYREEE (reference sequence). V shed 4 bases and J 2 bases; nucleotides not matched to a gene: 4. This CDR3 is built from 15 residues. CDR3 in DNA: TGTGCCAGCAGCGATGGACAGGGGACCTACAATGAGCAGTTCTTC. This sequence encodes CASSDGQGTYNEQFF.

V is TRBV5-4 and J is TRBJ2-5, with 9 bases fitting TRBD1. J lost 5 bases, V lost 3 bases, and 5 bases had no gene match. Germline CDR1 and CDR2: SGHNT and YYREEE (reference sequence). The CDR3 is 14 residues long. The CDR3 reads CASSWDRERETQYF. CDR3 nucleotides: TGTGCCAGCAGCTGGGACAGGGAAAGGGAGACCCAGTACTTC.

The J gene is TRBJ1-3, the V gene TRBV5-6; D is unresolved. Germline loops: CDR1 SGHDT, CDR2 YYEEEE. V was cut by 0 bases and J by 3 bases, with 13 bases left in between. The CDR3 contains 16 residues. CDR3 amino acids: CASSLGGDKNGNTIYF. In DNA form, the CDR3 reads TGTGCCAGCAGCTTGGGGGGAGACAAGAATGGAAACACCATATATTTT.